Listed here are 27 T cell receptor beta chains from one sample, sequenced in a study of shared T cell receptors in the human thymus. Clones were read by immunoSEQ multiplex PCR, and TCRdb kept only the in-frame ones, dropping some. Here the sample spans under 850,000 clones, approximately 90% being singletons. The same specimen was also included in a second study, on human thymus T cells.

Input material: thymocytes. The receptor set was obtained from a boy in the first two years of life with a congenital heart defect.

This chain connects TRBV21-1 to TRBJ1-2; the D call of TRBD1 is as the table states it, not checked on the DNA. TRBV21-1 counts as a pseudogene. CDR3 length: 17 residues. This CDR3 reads CASSKGLGRRANYGYTF. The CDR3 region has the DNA TGTGCCAGCAGCAAAGGGTTGGGCAGGCGAGCTAACTATGGCTACACCTTC.

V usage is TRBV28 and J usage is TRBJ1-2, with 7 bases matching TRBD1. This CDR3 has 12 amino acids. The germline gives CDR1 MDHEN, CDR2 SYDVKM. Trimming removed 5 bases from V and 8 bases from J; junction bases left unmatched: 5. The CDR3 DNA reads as TGTGCCAGCAGTCTGTCAGGGGGGGGCTACACCTTC. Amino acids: CASSLSGGGYTF.

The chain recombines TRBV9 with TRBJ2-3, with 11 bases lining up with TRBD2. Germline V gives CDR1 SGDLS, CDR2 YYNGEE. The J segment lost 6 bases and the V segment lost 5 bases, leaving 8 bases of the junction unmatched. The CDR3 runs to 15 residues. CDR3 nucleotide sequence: TGTGCCAGCAGTGAGGGGACTAGCGGTAGGGATACGCAGTATTTT. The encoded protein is CASSEGTSGRDTQYF.

CDR3 DNA: TGTGCCAGCACCTCGGGACAATCGACCTACGAGCAGTACTTC. Translation gives CASTSGQSTYEQYF. V usage is TRBV6-6 and J usage is TRBJ2-7, with a tentative D call TRBD1 (6 bases). Germline V gene data show CDR1 as MNHNY and CDR2 as SVGAGI (reference sequence). The ends were cut back, 7 bases at V and 2 bases at J, with 15 bases in the middle. This CDR3 contains 14 residues.

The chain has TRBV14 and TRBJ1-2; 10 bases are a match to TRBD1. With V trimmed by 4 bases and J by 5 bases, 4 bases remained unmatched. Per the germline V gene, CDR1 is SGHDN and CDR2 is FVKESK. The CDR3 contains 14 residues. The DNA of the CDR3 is TGTGCCAGCAGCCCCGGGACAGGGGCTTATGGCTACACCTTC. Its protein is CASSPGTGAYGYTF. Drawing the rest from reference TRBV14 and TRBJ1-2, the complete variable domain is EAGVTQFPSHSVIEKGQTVTLRCDPISGHDNLYWYRRVMGKEIKFLLHFVKESKQDESGMPNNRFLAERTGGTYSTLKVQPAELEDSGVYFCASSPGTGAYGYTFGSGTRLTVV.

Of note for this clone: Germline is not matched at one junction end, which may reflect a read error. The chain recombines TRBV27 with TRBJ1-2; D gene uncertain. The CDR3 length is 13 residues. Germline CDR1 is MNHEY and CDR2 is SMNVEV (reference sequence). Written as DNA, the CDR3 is TGTGCCAGCAGTTTGGCCCCGGACTATGGCTACCCCTTC. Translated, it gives CASSLAPDYGYPF.

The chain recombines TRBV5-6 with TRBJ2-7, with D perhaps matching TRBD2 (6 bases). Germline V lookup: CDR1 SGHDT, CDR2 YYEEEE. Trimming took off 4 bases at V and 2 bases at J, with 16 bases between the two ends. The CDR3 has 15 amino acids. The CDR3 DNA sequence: TGTGCCAGCAGCCCGGGAGACACCTCTCCCTACGAGCAGTACTTC. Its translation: CASSPGDTSPYEQYF.

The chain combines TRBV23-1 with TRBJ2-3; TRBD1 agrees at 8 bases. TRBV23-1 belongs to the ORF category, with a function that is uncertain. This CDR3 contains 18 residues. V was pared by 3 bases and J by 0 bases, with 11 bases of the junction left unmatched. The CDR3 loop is CASSHQTGQGCSTDTQYF. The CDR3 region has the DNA TGCGCCAGCAGTCACCAGACCGGACAGGGATGTAGCACAGATACGCAGTATTTT.

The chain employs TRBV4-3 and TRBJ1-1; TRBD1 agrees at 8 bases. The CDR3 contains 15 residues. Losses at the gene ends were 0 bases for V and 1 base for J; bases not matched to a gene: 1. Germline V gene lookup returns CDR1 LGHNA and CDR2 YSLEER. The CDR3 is CASSQDDRGNTEAFF. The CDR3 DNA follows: TGCGCCAGCAGCCAAGATGACAGGGGGAACACTGAAGCTTTCTTT.

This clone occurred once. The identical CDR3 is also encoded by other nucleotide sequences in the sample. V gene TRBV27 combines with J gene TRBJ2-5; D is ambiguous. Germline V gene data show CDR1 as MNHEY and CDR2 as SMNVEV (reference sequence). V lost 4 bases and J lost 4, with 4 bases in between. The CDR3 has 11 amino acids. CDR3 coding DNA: TGTGCCAGCAGTTCCCGAGAGACCCAGTACTTC. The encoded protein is CASSSRETQYF.

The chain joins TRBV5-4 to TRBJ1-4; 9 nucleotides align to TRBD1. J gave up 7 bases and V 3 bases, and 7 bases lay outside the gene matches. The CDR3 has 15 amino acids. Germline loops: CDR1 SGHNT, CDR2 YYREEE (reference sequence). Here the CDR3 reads CASSSPDRGGEKLFF. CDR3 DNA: TGTGCCAGCAGCTCGCCGGACAGGGGCGGTGAAAAACTGTTTTTT.

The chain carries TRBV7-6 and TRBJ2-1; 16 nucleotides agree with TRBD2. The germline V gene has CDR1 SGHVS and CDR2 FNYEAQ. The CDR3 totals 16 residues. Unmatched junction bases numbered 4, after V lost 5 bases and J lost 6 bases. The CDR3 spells CASSLGTSGRGNEQFF. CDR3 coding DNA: TGTGCCAGCAGCCTAGGGACTAGCGGGAGGGGCAATGAGCAGTTCTTC. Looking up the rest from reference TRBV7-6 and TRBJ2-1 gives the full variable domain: GAGVSQSPRYKVTKRGQDVALRCDPISGHVSLYWYRQALGQGPEFLTYFNYEAQQDKSGLPNDRFSAERPEGSISTLTIQRTEQRDSAMYRCASSLGTSGRGNEQFFGPGTRLTVL.

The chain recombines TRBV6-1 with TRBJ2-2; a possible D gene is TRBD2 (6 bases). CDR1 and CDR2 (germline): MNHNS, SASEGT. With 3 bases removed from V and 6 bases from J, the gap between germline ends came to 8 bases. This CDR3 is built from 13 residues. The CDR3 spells CASSEGDSGELFF. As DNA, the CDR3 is TGTGCCAGCAGTGAGGGGGACTCCGGGGAGCTGTTTTTT.

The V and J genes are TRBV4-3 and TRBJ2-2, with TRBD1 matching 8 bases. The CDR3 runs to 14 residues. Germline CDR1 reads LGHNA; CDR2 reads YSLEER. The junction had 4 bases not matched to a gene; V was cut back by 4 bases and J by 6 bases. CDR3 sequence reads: CASSRDRKAGELFF. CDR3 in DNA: TGCGCCAGCAGCCGGGACAGGAAGGCCGGGGAGCTGTTTTTT.

CDR3 sequence reads: CASSFPQGPTEAFF. CDR3 nucleotide sequence: TGTGCCAGCAGCTTCCCACAGGGACCCACTGAAGCTTTCTTT. The V gene is TRBV5-4, the J gene TRBJ1-1; tentative D call: TRBD1 (6 bases). The germline CDR1 and CDR2 sequences are SGHNT and YYREEE (reference sequence). This CDR3 spans 14 amino acids. With 2 bases removed from V and 4 bases from J, the gap between germline ends came to 12 bases.

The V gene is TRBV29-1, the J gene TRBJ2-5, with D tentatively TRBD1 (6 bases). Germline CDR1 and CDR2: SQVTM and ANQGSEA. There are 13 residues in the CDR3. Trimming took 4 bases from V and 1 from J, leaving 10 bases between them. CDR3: CSVAGDTQETQYF. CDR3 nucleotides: TGCAGCGTTGCCGGGGACACCCAAGAGACCCAGTACTTC.

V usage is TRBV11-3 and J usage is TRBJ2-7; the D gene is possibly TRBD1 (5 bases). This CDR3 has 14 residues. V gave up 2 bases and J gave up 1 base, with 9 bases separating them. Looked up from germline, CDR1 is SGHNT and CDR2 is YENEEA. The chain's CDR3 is CASSLTGQSYEQYF. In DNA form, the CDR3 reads TGTGCCAGCAGCTTAACAGGACAATCCTACGAGCAGTACTTC.

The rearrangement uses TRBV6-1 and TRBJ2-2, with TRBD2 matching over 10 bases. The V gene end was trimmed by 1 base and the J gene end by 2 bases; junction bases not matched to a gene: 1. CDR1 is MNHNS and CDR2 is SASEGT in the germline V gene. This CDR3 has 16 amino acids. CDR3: CASSEELAGNTGELFF. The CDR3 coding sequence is TGTGCCAGCAGTGAAGAACTAGCGGGAAACACCGGGGAGCTGTTTTTT.

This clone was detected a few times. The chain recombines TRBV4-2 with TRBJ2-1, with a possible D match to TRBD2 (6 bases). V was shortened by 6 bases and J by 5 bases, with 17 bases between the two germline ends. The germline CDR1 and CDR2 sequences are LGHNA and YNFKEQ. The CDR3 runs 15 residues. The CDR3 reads CASRVSSGADNEQFF. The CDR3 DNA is TGTGCCAGCAGGGTGTCTTCGGGAGCCGACAATGAGCAGTTCTTC.

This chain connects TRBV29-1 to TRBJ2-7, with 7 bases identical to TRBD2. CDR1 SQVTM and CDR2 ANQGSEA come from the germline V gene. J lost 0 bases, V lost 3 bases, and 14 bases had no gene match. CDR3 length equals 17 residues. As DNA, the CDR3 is TGCAGCGTTGACGTGGGAGCTAGCGGAGGGAGCTCCTACGAGCAGTACTTC. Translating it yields CSVDVGASGGSSYEQYF.

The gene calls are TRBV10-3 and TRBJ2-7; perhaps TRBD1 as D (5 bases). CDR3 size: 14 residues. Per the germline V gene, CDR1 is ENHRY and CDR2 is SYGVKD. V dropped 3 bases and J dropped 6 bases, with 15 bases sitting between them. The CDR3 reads CAISEGLGLGEQYF. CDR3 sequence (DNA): TGTGCCATCAGTGAAGGATTGGGGCTCGGCGAGCAGTACTTC.

This CDR3 reads CASSHEGSSGANVLTF. As DNA, the CDR3 is TGTGCCAGCAGCCATGAAGGGAGCTCTGGGGCCAACGTCCTGACTTTC. The chain carries TRBV14 and TRBJ2-6, with D possibly matching TRBD2 (5 bases). Deletions cut 3 bases from V and 0 bases from J, with 9 bases between. The CDR3 spans 16 residues. CDR1 SGHDN and CDR2 FVKESK come from the germline V gene.

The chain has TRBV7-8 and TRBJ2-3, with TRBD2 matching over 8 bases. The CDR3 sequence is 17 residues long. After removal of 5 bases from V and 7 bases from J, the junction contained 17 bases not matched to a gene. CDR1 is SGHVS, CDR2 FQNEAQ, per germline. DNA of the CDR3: TGTGCCAGCAGCCCCCACCCCCGGACTAGCCCTCGGTATACGCAGTATTTT. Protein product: CASSPHPRTSPRYTQYF.

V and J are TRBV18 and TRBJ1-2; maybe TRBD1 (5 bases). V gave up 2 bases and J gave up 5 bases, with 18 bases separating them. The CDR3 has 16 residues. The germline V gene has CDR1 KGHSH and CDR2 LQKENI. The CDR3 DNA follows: TGTGCCAGCTCACCAGAGGACCGGGGGGAGTGGTATGGCTACACCTTC. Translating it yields CASSPEDRGEWYGYTF.

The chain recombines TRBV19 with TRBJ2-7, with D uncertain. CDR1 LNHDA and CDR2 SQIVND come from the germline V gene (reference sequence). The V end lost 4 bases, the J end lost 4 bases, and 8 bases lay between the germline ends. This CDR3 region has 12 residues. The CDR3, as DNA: TGTGCCAGTAGTAGCCTGCTATACGAGCAGTACTTC. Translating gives CASSSLLYEQYF.

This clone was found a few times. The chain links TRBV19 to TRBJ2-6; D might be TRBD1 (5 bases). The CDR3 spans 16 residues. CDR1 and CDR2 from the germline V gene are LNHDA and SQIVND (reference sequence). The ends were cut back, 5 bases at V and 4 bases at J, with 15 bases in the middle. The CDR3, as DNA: TGTGCCAGTAGTCGCCAGGGCGCCGGAGGGGCCAACGTCCTGACTTTC. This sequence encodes CASSRQGAGGANVLTF.

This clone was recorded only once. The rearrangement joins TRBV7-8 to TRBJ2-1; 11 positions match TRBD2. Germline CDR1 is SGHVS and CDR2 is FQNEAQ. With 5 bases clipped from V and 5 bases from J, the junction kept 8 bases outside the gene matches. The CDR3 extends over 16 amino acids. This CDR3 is CASSAGLAGYNNEQFF. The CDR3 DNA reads TGTGCCAGCAGCGCAGGACTAGCGGGTTACAACAATGAGCAGTTCTTC.